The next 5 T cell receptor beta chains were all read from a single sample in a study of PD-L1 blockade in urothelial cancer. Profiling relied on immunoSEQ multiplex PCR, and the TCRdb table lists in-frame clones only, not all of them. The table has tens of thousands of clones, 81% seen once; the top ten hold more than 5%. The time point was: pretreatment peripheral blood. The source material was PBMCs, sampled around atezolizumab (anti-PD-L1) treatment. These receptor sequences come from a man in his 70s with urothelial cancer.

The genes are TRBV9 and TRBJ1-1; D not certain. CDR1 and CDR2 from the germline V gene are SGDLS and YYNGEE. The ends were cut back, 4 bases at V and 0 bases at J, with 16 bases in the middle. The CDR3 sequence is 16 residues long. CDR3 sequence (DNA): TGTGCCAGCAGCTCGAGGACGGACTCCATGAACACTGAAGCTTTCTTT. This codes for CASSSRTDSMNTEAFF.

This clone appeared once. CDR3 loop: CAISEGQMNTEAFF. The CDR3 DNA reads TGTGCCATCAGTGAGGGTCAGATGAACACTGAAGCTTTCTTT. The chain carries TRBV10-3 and TRBJ1-1, with D unclear. V was trimmed by 2 bases and J by 0 bases, leaving 7 bases between them. Germline V gene data show CDR1 as ENHRY and CDR2 as SYGVKD. This CDR3 region has 14 residues.

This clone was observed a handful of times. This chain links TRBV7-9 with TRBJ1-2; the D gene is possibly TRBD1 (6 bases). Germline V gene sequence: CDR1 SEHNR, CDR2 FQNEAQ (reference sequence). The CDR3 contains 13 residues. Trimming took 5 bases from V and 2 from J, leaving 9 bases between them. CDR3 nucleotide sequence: TGTGCCAGCAGCCATGGACAGAACTATGGCTACACCTTC. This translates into CASSHGQNYGYTF.

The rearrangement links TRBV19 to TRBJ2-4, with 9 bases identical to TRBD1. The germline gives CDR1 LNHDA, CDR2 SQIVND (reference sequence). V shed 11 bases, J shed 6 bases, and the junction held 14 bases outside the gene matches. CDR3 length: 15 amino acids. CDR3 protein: CAAGYRGRPGNIQYF. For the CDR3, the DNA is TGTGCCGCAGGTTACAGGGGGCGCCCCGGAAACATTCAGTACTTC.

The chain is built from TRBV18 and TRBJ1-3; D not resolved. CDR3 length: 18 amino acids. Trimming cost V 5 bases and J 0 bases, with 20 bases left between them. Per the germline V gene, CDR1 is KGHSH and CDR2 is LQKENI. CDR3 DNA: TGTGCCAGCTCATCAATTGCCCCCTCGCGTACCTCTGGAAACACCATATATTTT. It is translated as CASSSIAPSRTSGNTIYF.